The 10 T cell receptor beta chains in this list originate from one sample, sequenced in a study of CD8 T cells in ankylosing spondylitis. Findings and caveats of the study: Blood from ankylosing spondylitis patients appeared to carry a characteristic roughly 8-variant TCR beta motif.

These receptors' targets are unknown. In TCRdb, the 5' RACE reads were re-called with MiXCR into one record per CDR3 protein. The repertoire holds around 490,000 distinct CDR3 sequences, about 5% seen once, with 3% to 4.5% in the top ten. The sample consisted of blood, either unsorted or a sorted T cell fraction (not recorded which). Every receptor here comes from a male donor with ankylosing spondylitis.

This clonotype was seen repeatedly, ten times or more. The chain recombines TRBV29-1 with TRBJ2-2; 7 bases map to TRBD2. V was clipped by 4 bases and J by 4 bases; unmatched bases: 6. Germline CDR1 SQVTM, CDR2 ANQGSEA. CDR3 length: 14 amino acids. CDR3 protein: CSVGGGDGTGELFF. The CDR3 bases are TGCAGCGTTGGCGGGGGAGACGGCACCGGGGAGCTGTTTTTT.

This clonotype was counted at least ten times. This chain uses TRBV5-6 with TRBJ1-1; 9 bases align to TRBD1. CDR3 size: 14 residues. V lost 0 bases to trimming and J lost 12 bases; unmatched junction nucleotides: 9. The germline V gene encodes CDR1 SGHDT and CDR2 YYEEEE. As DNA, the CDR3 is TGTGCCAGCAGCTTGGCCAACAGGGGGCGAATGTCTTTCTTT. Its translation is CASSLANRGRMSFF.

The genes are TRBV20-1 and TRBJ2-7; D gene ambiguous. Deletions cut 4 bases from V and 2 bases from J, with 18 bases between. The CDR3 extends over 15 amino acids. CDR1 is DFQATT and CDR2 is SNEGSKA in the germline V gene (reference sequence). CDR3 loop: CSANALSTPPYEQYF. The CDR3 DNA reads TGCAGTGCTAACGCCCTTAGCACACCGCCCTACGAGCAGTACTTC.

This clonotype occurred a few times. The J gene is TRBJ2-1, the V gene TRBV5-1, with 10 bases that match TRBD2. CDR3 length: 16 residues. CDR1 and CDR2 from the germline V gene are SGHRS and YFSETQ. Germline trimming cut 1 base from V and 3 bases from J; bases unmatched to any gene: 4. The CDR3 nucleotides are TGCGCCAGCAGCTTGTATACTAGCGGGGACTACAATGAGCAGTTCTTC. Amino acids: CASSLYTSGDYNEQFF.

This clonotype was recorded many times. The chain uses TRBV4-3 and TRBJ1-1, with TRBD1 matching 9 bases. The V segment lost 4 bases and the J segment 5 bases; nucleotides outside the gene matches: 5. Per the germline V gene, CDR1 is LGHNA and CDR2 is YSLEER. The CDR3 consists of 14 residues. CDR3 in amino acids: CASSRLTGGTEAFF. CDR3 nucleotides: TGCGCCAGCAGCCGGTTGACAGGGGGGACTGAAGCTTTCTTT.

In this sample, this clonotype turned up many times. This rearrangement joins TRBV20-1 to TRBJ1-1; 7 bases agree with TRBD1. The germline gives CDR1 DFQATT, CDR2 SNEGSKA (reference sequence). CDR3 length equals 15 residues. The V and J ends lost 5 bases and 0 bases, in that order; junction bases with no gene match: 9. CDR3: CSAPTSDRLNTEAFF. The CDR3 DNA reads as TGCAGTGCTCCCACGTCGGACAGGTTGAACACTGAAGCTTTCTTT.

This clonotype was counted at least ten times. V gene TRBV12-3 or TRBV12-4 combines with J gene TRBJ1-1; D not resolved. The CDR3 length is 11 residues. V shed 2 bases and J shed 7 bases, with 5 bases lying between them. CDR3 in amino acids: CASSLWGEAFF. CDR3 DNA sequence: TGTGCCAGCAGTTTATGGGGTGAAGCTTTCTTT.

This clonotype was seen at least ten times. The chain uses TRBV7-2 and TRBJ1-5; D gene unclear. The CDR3 has 21 amino acids. Germline CDR1 reads SGHTA; CDR2 reads FQGNSA. Trimming pared 4 bases from V and 2 bases from J, leaving 30 bases between. The DNA of the CDR3 is TGTGCCAGCAGCTCGCCGCTCCTCACCATTACCTTCTCCGTCGGCAATCAGCCCCAGCATTTT. It is translated as CASSSPLLTITFSVGNQPQHF.

The chain combines TRBV30 with TRBJ2-3; D gene unclear. V was pared by 0 bases and J by 7 bases, with 17 bases between. The length of the CDR3 is 15 residues. Germline values: CDR1 GTSNPN, CDR2 SVGIG (reference sequence). CDR3 nucleotides: TGTGCCTGGAGTGTACCAGGATCCTATCGAAATACGCAGTATTTT. Encoded protein: CAWSVPGSYRNTQYF.

The sample holds many counts of this clonotype. The chain joins TRBV4-3 to TRBJ1-4; 8 positions match TRBD1. This CDR3 is 20 amino acids long. In germline, CDR1 is LGHNA, CDR2 YSLEER. J lost 1 base, V lost 1 base, and 14 bases had no gene match. CDR3 nucleotides: TGCGCCAGCAGCCAAGGATGGGTAGGCGGACAGGGAATAACTAATGAAAAACTGTTTTTT. Translation: CASSQGWVGGQGITNEKLFF.